This is a list of T cell receptor beta chains from one sample in a study of vaccination and CD4 T cells after COVID-19. TCRdb reprocessed the PCR reads via MiXCR and lists one record per CDR3 protein. The sample shows 25,000 to 30,000 distinct CDR3 sequences, 51% of them seen only once. The sequencing used CD4+ T cells from blood, collected about 7 months after SARS-CoV-2 vaccination. The receptor source for this set is a human donor who had recovered from COVID-19. The CDR3 runs from the conserved cysteine through the conserved F or W. The D gene is left open where the match is weak. For some rows the clone size is stated as once, few or many, or as a class when expanded; others skip it.

d_call	v_call	j_call	clone_size	cdr3_aa	cdr3_nt
TRBD1	TRBV7-6	TRBJ1-5	-	CASSLVGGLSIQPQHF	TGTGCCAGCAGCTTAGTAGGGGGCCTGAGCATTCAGCCCCAGCATTTT
TRBD1	TRBV29-1	TRBJ2-5	few	CSGDRASTGETQYF	TGCAGCGGAGACAGGGCAAGTACTGGAGAGACCCAGTACTTC
-	TRBV15	TRBJ2-7	-	CATSNPGIYEQYF	TGTGCCACCAGCAATCCAGGGATCTACGAGCAGTACTTC
-	TRBV7-3	TRBJ2-2	few	CASSLTLNTGELFF	TGTGCCAGCAGCTTAACCCTGAACACCGGGGAGCTGTTTTTT
TRBD1	TRBV12-3/TRBV12-4	TRBJ2-7	-	CASSSGGFSYEQYF	TGTGCCAGCAGCTCAGGGGGTTTCTCCTACGAGCAGTACTTC
-	TRBV28	TRBJ2-5	-	CASSSNQGGKGTQYF	TGTGCCAGCAGTTCAAACCAAGGAGGGAAGGGGACCCAGTACTTC
TRBD2	TRBV7-2	TRBJ2-7	-	CASSLASREVRPEQYF	TGTGCCAGCAGCTTAGCCTCGCGGGAGGTGCGGCCCGAGCAGTACTTC
-	TRBV7-9	TRBJ2-3	-	CASSLAGRRTDTQYF	TGTGCCAGCAGCTTGGCGGGCAGGCGCACAGATACGCAGTATTTT
-	TRBV28	TRBJ2-7	-	CASSPPVGREQYF	TGTGCCAGCAGCCCCCCAGTTGGGCGGGAGCAGTACTTC
TRBD2	TRBV4-1	TRBJ2-7	-	CASSRGLAGEQYF	TGCGCCAGCAGCCGAGGACTAGCCGGCGAGCAGTACTTC